The 27 T cell receptor beta chains below were found in one sample sequenced in a study of CD8+CD57+ T cells in acquired aplastic anemia. Individuals selected for sequencing had exhibited CD8+CD57+ cell expansion on flow cytometry. Profiling that covered TCR beta VDJ and CDR3 relied on genomic DNA as its template. From the reads, TCRdb called clonotypes with MiXCR, one entry per CDR3 protein. The sample carries about 160,000 distinct CDR3 sequences, around half recorded once. Sequencing input: sorted CD4+, CD8+, or CD8+CD57+ T cells (not recorded which) from PBMCs. Receptors originate from a human donor with aplastic anemia.

This clonotype was observed a few times. The V call is TRBV20-1, the J call TRBJ1-2; no clear D. The V gene lost 0 bases and the J gene lost 2 bases, with 7 bases spanning the gap. There are 13 residues in the CDR3. Germline V lookup: CDR1 DFQATT, CDR2 SNEGSKA (reference sequence). CDR3 DNA sequence: TGCAGTGCTAGAGACGCCACGAACTATGGCTACACCTTC. Protein: CSARDATNYGYTF.

The rearrangement uses TRBV5-6 and TRBJ1-4, with D possibly TRBD1 on 6 matching bases. Germline lookup yields CDR1 SGHDT and CDR2 YYEEEE. The CDR3 consists of 14 residues. The V gene lost 4 bases and the J gene lost 8 bases, with 15 bases spanning the gap. The CDR3 protein is CASSPRGSNEKLFF. CDR3 coding DNA: TGTGCCAGCAGCCCTAGGGGGTCGAACGAAAAACTGTTTTTT.

This clonotype showed up many times. The chain combines TRBV7-6 with TRBJ2-7; the D call may be TRBD1 or TRBD2 (5 bases each). CDR1 and CDR2 from the germline V gene are SGHVS and FNYEAQ. The CDR3 is made up of 14 amino acids. The V gene lost 4 bases and the J gene lost 6 bases, with 16 bases spanning the gap. CDR3: CASSSTGATAEQYF. The CDR3 nucleotides are TGTGCCAGCAGCTCCACCGGGGCCACCGCCGAGCAGTACTTC. Based on the CDR3 plus reference TRBV7-6 and TRBJ2-7, the full variable domain is GAGVSQSPRYKVTKRGQDVALRCDPISGHVSLYWYRQALGQGPEFLTYFNYEAQQDKSGLPNDRFSAERPEGSISTLTIQRTEQRDSAMYRCASSSTGATAEQYFGPGTRLTVT.

This clonotype appeared many times. The J gene is TRBJ2-3, the V gene TRBV4-1; TRBD1 matches at 9 bases. The CDR3 totals 16 residues. Trimming took 1 base from V and 4 from J; bases not matched to a gene: 6. In germline, CDR1 is MGHRA, CDR2 YSYEKL. The CDR3 loop reads CASSQVDRGRSDTQYF. CDR3 nucleotide sequence: TGCGCCAGCAGCCAAGTGGACAGGGGAAGATCAGATACGCAGTATTTT.

This clonotype was seen ten or more times. This sequence joins TRBV6-1 and TRBJ1-1; 7 positions agree with TRBD1. V shed 6 bases, J shed 4 bases, and the junction held 11 bases outside the gene matches. The length of the CDR3 is 15 residues. Germline lookup yields CDR1 MNHNS and CDR2 SASEGT. Here the CDR3 reads CASSLTTGRGTEAFF. The CDR3 DNA is TGTGCCAGCAGCCTTACGACAGGGCGCGGCACTGAAGCTTTCTTT.

This clonotype was counted at least ten times. The chain joins TRBV9 to TRBJ2-1; D gene ambiguous. This CDR3 comprises 15 residues. V shed 5 bases and J shed 0 bases, with 12 bases lying between them. In germline, CDR1 is SGDLS, CDR2 YYNGEE. Here the CDR3 reads CASSSDPSSYNEQFF. The CDR3 bases are TGTGCCAGCAGTTCGGACCCAAGCTCCTACAATGAGCAGTTCTTC.

The CDR3 nucleotides read TGCAGCGTTGAAAAGACAGCAGTGGACGGGGGGGATAGCTCCTACGAGCAGTACTTC. Translation: CSVEKTAVDGGDSSYEQYF. The V call is TRBV29-1, the J call TRBJ2-7, with 8 bases identical to TRBD2. Germline V CDR1 and CDR2: SQVTM, ANQGSEA. The CDR3 covers 19 residues. Trimming removed 2 bases from V and 0 bases from J; junction bases left unmatched: 18.

The rearrangement joins TRBV29-1 to TRBJ1-3; no clear D gene. The CDR3 extends over 15 amino acids. The V gene's germline CDR1 is SQVTM and CDR2 ANQGSEA. Trimming pared 7 bases from V and 5 bases from J, leaving 21 bases between. CDR3 in amino acids: CSGTSVAGLRNTIYF. The CDR3 DNA is TGCAGCGGAACCTCGGTTGCGGGTTTAAGAAACACCATATATTTT.

The chain joins TRBV19 to TRBJ2-5; 9 nucleotides agree with TRBD1. V shed 9 bases and J 1 base; nucleotides not matched to a gene: 6. This CDR3 comprises 14 residues. Germline V gene data show CDR1 as LNHDA and CDR2 as SQIVND (reference sequence). The chain's CDR3 is CASKDRGIQETQYF. The DNA for the CDR3 is TGTGCCAGCAAGGACAGGGGTATCCAAGAGACCCAGTACTTC.

V usage is TRBV29-1 and J usage is TRBJ1-1; possible D gene TRBD1, 5 bases. CDR3 length: 13 residues. V lost 3 bases and J lost 0, with 8 bases in between. Germline V gene lookup returns CDR1 SQVTM and CDR2 ANQGSEA. The CDR3 bases are TGCAGCGTTGATCCCAGGGTGAACACTGAAGCTTTCTTT. Its translation: CSVDPRVNTEAFF.

The genes are TRBV7-9 and TRBJ2-5; 7 bases line up with TRBD1. After removal of 3 bases from V and 5 bases from J, the junction contained 3 bases not matched to a gene. Germline V gives CDR1 SEHNR, CDR2 FQNEAQ (reference sequence). This CDR3 is built from 13 residues. CDR3 DNA sequence: TGTGCCAGCAGCTTCACAGGGGTTGAGACCCAGTACTTC. Residues: CASSFTGVETQYF.

The V call is TRBV20-1, the J call TRBJ1-2, with TRBD1 matching 7 bases. After removal of 4 bases from V and 5 bases from J, the junction contained 7 bases not matched to a gene. This CDR3 contains 13 residues. Germline CDR1 and CDR2: DFQATT and SNEGSKA (reference sequence). DNA of the CDR3: TGCAGTGCTAAGACAGGGTGGGGGTATGGCTACACCTTC. Translation: CSAKTGWGYGYTF.

There are a few counts of this clonotype. The genes are TRBV2 and TRBJ1-2; TRBD1 aligns across 7 bases. V trimming: 6 bases; J trimming: 1 base; junction bases outside the gene matches: 5. Per germline, CDR1 SNHLY and CDR2 FYNNEI. CDR3 size: 14 residues. In DNA, the CDR3 is TGTGCCAGCAGGGAGGACAGGATTAACTATGGCTACACCTTC. This translates into CASREDRINYGYTF.

This chain joins TRBV4-3 and TRBJ1-4, with 7 positions matching TRBD1. The length of the CDR3 is 17 residues. Germline CDR1 and CDR2: LGHNA and YSLEER. Unmatched junction bases numbered 9, after V lost 0 bases and J lost 5 bases. The CDR3 DNA reads TGCGCCAGCAGCCAAGATCACAGGGGCGGTTCAAATGAAAAACTGTTTTTT. It encodes CASSQDHRGGSNEKLFF.

This clonotype was detected only a few times. The rearrangement joins TRBV7-2 to TRBJ1-4; D unresolved. The V gene lost 5 bases and the J gene lost 8 bases, with 9 bases spanning the gap. CDR3 size: 12 residues. CDR1 and CDR2 (germline): SGHTA, FQGNSA. CDR3 protein: CASSPGTEKLFF. In DNA form, the CDR3 reads TGTGCCAGCAGCCCCGGTACGGAAAAACTGTTTTTT.

The rearrangement uses TRBV7-8 and TRBJ2-7; D is perhaps TRBD1 or TRBD2 (5 bases each). The V gene's germline CDR1 is SGHVS and CDR2 FQNEAQ. Between the trimmed V and J ends, which lost 1 base and 7 bases, there was a span of 14 bases. The CDR3 is made up of 14 amino acids. The CDR3 nucleotides are TGTGCCAGCAGCTTAGGGGGACCCTCTGAAGAGCAGTACTTC. Amino acid sequence: CASSLGGPSEEQYF.

The gene calls are TRBV7-8 and TRBJ1-2; TRBD1 matches 7 bases. Germline lookup yields CDR1 SGHVS and CDR2 FQNEAQ. V trimming: 4 bases; J trimming: 4 bases; junction bases outside the gene matches: 12. The CDR3 covers 16 residues. This CDR3 is CASSSQGGLPSYGYTF. As DNA, the CDR3 is TGTGCCAGCAGCTCACAAGGGGGCCTGCCGAGCTATGGCTACACCTTC. Full variable domain (rest looked up from reference TRBV7-8 and TRBJ1-2): GAGVSQSPRYKVAKRGQDVALRCDPISGHVSLFWYQQALGQGPEFLTYFQNEAQLDKSGLPSDRFFAERPEGSVSTLKIQRTQQEDSAVYLCASSSQGGLPSYGYTFGSGTRLTVV.

The table lists this clonotype with many counts. The CDR3 nucleotides read TGCAGTGCTGCGACTAGCGTCTCAGGGAATGAGCAGTTCTTC. This gives the protein CSAATSVSGNEQFF. This chain connects TRBV20-1 to TRBJ2-1; 8 bases line up with TRBD2. Trimming at V came to 5 bases and at J to 7 bases, leaving 10 bases not matched to a gene. The CDR3 contains 14 residues. Germline V CDR1 and CDR2: DFQATT, SNEGSKA (reference sequence).

This clonotype was counted many times. This rearrangement joins TRBV6-1 to TRBJ2-1; 8 bases are shared with TRBD2. Trimming removed 4 bases from V and 5 bases from J; junction bases left unmatched: 7. The CDR3 is 15 residues long. The germline CDR1 and CDR2 sequences are MNHNS and SASEGT. CDR3 loop: CASSVGSSGNNEQFF. The CDR3 DNA follows: TGTGCCAGCAGTGTTGGCAGTAGCGGGAACAATGAGCAGTTCTTC.

This clonotype was counted at least ten times. The chain recombines TRBV6-1 with TRBJ1-6; TRBD1 matches at 9 bases. Germline trimming cut 6 bases from V and 9 bases from J; bases unmatched to any gene: 12. CDR1 MNHNS and CDR2 SASEGT come from the germline V gene. The CDR3 is 16 residues long. CDR3 sequence reads: CASSQRRTGEGSPLHF. The CDR3 DNA is TGTGCCAGCAGCCAACGCCGGACAGGGGAGGGTTCACCCCTCCACTTT.

The chain couples TRBV12-3 or TRBV12-4 to TRBJ1-1, with 8 bases that match TRBD1. J was trimmed by 3 bases and V by 5 bases; bases with no gene match: 8. The CDR3 contains 15 residues. CDR3: CASSLGRGRYTEAFF. The CDR3 DNA sequence: TGTGCCAGCAGTCTCGGCAGGGGGCGTTACACTGAAGCTTTCTTT.

The rearrangement uses TRBV7-2 and TRBJ1-1; TRBD1 is a possible D gene (5 bases). Germline V gene lookup returns CDR1 SGHTA and CDR2 FQGNSA. With 3 bases removed from V and 3 bases from J, the gap between germline ends came to 11 bases. This CDR3 has 14 amino acids. Written as DNA, the CDR3 is TGTGCCAGCAGCTTGGGGGGAAAGGACACTGAAGCTTTCTTT. Residues: CASSLGGKDTEAFF.

V is TRBV11-2 and J is TRBJ1-4; no reliable D call. The CDR3 is 15 residues long. V lost 6 bases and J lost 0, with 11 bases in between. Germline values: CDR1 SGHAT, CDR2 FQNNGV. The CDR3, as DNA: TGTGCCAGCAGACTTTTGTCTGCAACTAATGAAAAACTGTTTTTT. Its translation: CASRLLSATNEKLFF.

In this sample, this clonotype turned up many times. The chain employs TRBV7-8 and TRBJ2-1; a weak D match, TRBD2 (6 bases). Germline values: CDR1 SGHVS, CDR2 FQNEAQ. Trimming took 5 bases from V and 9 from J, leaving 8 bases between them. CDR3 length: 11 amino acids. The CDR3 protein is CASSQGGEQFF. CDR3 in DNA: TGTGCCAGCAGCCAGGGAGGTGAGCAGTTCTTC.

This clonotype occurred many times. The chain joins TRBV4-2 to TRBJ2-1; 16 positions match TRBD2. This CDR3 contains 16 residues. Germline V lookup: CDR1 LGHNA, CDR2 YNFKEQ. V was clipped by 4 bases and J by 6 bases; unmatched bases: 3. The CDR3 reads CASSPGTSGRVNEQFF. The CDR3 DNA reads TGTGCCAGCAGCCCCGGGACTAGCGGGAGGGTCAATGAGCAGTTCTTC.

This sequence joins TRBV29-1 and TRBJ2-7, with TRBD1 matching over 7 bases. J was trimmed by 5 bases and V by 5 bases; bases with no gene match: 3. This CDR3 spans 11 amino acids. Germline V gene lookup returns CDR1 SQVTM and CDR2 ANQGSEA. CDR3 sequence: CSVRQGHEQYF. The CDR3 nucleotides read TGCAGCGTTAGACAGGGCCACGAGCAGTACTTC.

This chain joins TRBV5-1 and TRBJ1-2, with 8 nucleotides matching TRBD1. The trim removed 4 bases at V and 8 bases at J, leaving 10 bases unmatched. CDR3 size: 14 residues. CDR1 and CDR2 from the germline V gene are SGHRS and YFSETQ. CDR3 in amino acids: CASSTEGQGGGYTF. Here the CDR3 DNA reads TGCGCCAGCAGCACGGAAGGACAGGGCGGCGGCTACACCTTC. Using reference TRBV5-1 and TRBJ1-2 for the parts outside the CDR3, the full variable domain is KAGVTQTPRYLIKTRGQQVTLSCSPISGHRSVSWYQQTPGQGLQFLFEYFSETQRNKGNFPGRFSGRQFSNSRSEMNVSTLELGDSALYLCASSTEGQGGGYTFGSGTRLTVV.